A selection of T cell receptor beta chains follows, all from one sample in a study of T cell repertoires in cytomegalovirus infection. TCRdb passed the reads through MiXCR, listing each CDR3 protein once. The profile shows around 900,000 distinct CDR3 sequences, less than 40% of them singletons. The antigens these receptors bind are not known. The input for sequencing was cultured CD8+ T cells from PBMCs, taken from culture after CMV antigen stimulation. The receptors originated from a human donor in good health (CMV status not recorded). Some clones in this sample may be carry-over from other donors' samples. CDR3s include the opening cysteine and the closing phenylalanine or tryptophan. A D gene is named only where the DNA matches it firmly. Some rows have no size entry. The others give once, few or many, or a class for an expanded clone.

TRBV5-8	-	TRBJ2-1	16	-	CASSLDGVAGHNEQFF	TGTGCCAGCAGCTTGGATGGTGTGGCGGGGCACAATGAGCAGTTCTTC
TRBV5-1	-	TRBJ2-2	16	many	CASSLDGTENTGELFF	TGCGCCAGCAGCTTGGATGGGACCGAGAACACCGGGGAGCTGTTTTTT
TRBV7-8	-	TRBJ1-2	15	-	CASSLQAGGIYGYTF	TGTGCCAGCAGCTTACAGGCCGGGGGAATCTATGGCTACACCTTC
TRBV5-5	-	TRBJ1-1	13	-	CASSGGKSTEAFF	TGTGCCAGCAGCGGAGGGAAATCCACTGAAGCTTTCTTT
TRBV7-2	TRBD2	TRBJ2-1	19	many	CASRSPGGSGGPAYNEQFF	TGTGCCAGCAGATCCCCGGGGGGTAGCGGGGGCCCGGCCTACAATGAGCAGTTCTTC
TRBV7-2	TRBD1	TRBJ2-5	17	many	CASSSSGQGAYQETQYF	TGTGCCAGCAGCTCTTCTGGACAGGGCGCGTACCAAGAGACCCAGTACTTC
TRBV27	TRBD2	TRBJ2-1	15	-	CASSPSAGGYNEQFF	TGTGCCAGCAGTCCATCAGCGGGGGGATACAATGAGCAGTTCTTC
TRBV7-9	-	TRBJ2-1	15	many	CASSGGRLVYNEQFF	TGTGCCAGCAGCGGGGGCCGGTTGGTATACAATGAGCAGTTCTTC
TRBV7-2	TRBD2	TRBJ2-3	21	many	CASSLSSHLGLAGHSTDTQYF	TGTGCCAGCAGCTTAAGCTCCCACCTCGGACTAGCGGGGCATAGCACAGATACGCAGTATTTT
TRBV20-1	TRBD2	TRBJ2-1	14	-	CSVLAGVFLDEQFF	TGCAGTGTTCTAGCGGGGGTCTTCCTGGATGAGCAGTTCTTC
TRBV5-4	TRBD2	TRBJ2-1	17	few	CASSLIPSGSSYNEQFF	TGTGCCAGCAGCCTAATCCCGAGCGGGAGCTCCTACAATGAGCAGTTCTTC
TRBV7-6	-	TRBJ2-5	13	-	CATTPGLGETQYF	TGTGCCACTACCCCGGGGTTAGGGGAGACCCAGTACTTC
TRBV28	TRBD1	TRBJ1-2	14	-	CASSTTGTGSGYTF	TGTGCCAGCAGTACGACCGGGACAGGGTCCGGCTACACCTTC
TRBV7-8	-	TRBJ2-1	14	few	CASNGPQGGIEQFF	TGTGCCAGCAACGGCCCACAAGGGGGAATTGAGCAGTTCTTC
TRBV7-9	TRBD1	TRBJ2-7	18	-	CASSSGQGRGTSPYEQYF	TGTGCCAGCAGCTCGGGACAGGGGCGAGGGACTAGTCCCTACGAGCAGTACTTC
TRBV6-4	TRBD1	TRBJ2-3	15	few	CASSETGGSTDTQYF	TGTGCCAGCAGTGAAACAGGGGGCAGCACAGATACGCAGTATTTT
TRBV12-3/TRBV12-4	TRBD1	TRBJ1-2	15	-	CASSLEPGGSNGYTF	TGTGCCAGCAGTTTAGAACCAGGGGGCTCTAATGGCTACACCTTC
TRBV20-1	-	TRBJ2-7	14	-	CSAPSFNGTPREYF	TGCAGTGCTCCTTCCTTCAACGGGACTCCAAGGGAGTACTTC
TRBV11-3	TRBD2	TRBJ2-7	17	few	CASSLGRGSGTPYEQYF	TGTGCCAGCAGCTTAGGCCGGGGTAGCGGGACTCCCTACGAGCAGTACTTC
TRBV7-6	-	TRBJ2-1	16	-	CASSSPFVVGYNEQFF	TGTGCCAGCAGCTCCCCCTTTGTGGTAGGCTACAATGAGCAGTTCTTC
TRBV29-1	TRBD1	TRBJ2-1	10	-	CSVRGTGSFF	TGCAGCGTTAGGGGGACAGGGTCTTTCTTC
TRBV6-2/TRBV6-3	TRBD1	TRBJ2-3	18	-	CASSRRDSFASSTDTQYF	TGTGCCAGCAGTCGCCGGGACAGCTTCGCTTCTAGCACAGATACGCAGTATTTT
TRBV18	-	TRBJ2-5	16	once	CASSPARLAPPETQYF	TGTGCCAGCTCACCAGCCAGGCTAGCTCCCCCCGAGACCCAGTACTTC
TRBV7-9	TRBD1	TRBJ2-1	16	-	CASSPTNGDRYNEQFF	TGTGCCAGCAGCCCCACTAACGGGGACAGGTACAATGAGCAGTTCTTC
TRBV4-1	-	TRBJ1-1	15	-	CASSQEKDRNTEAFF	TGCGCCAGCAGCCAAGAGAAGGACAGGAACACTGAAGCTTTCTTT
TRBV28	-	TRBJ2-1	14	-	CASSLGTYVTEQFF	TGTGCCAGCAGTTTGGGGACTTACGTCACTGAGCAGTTCTTC